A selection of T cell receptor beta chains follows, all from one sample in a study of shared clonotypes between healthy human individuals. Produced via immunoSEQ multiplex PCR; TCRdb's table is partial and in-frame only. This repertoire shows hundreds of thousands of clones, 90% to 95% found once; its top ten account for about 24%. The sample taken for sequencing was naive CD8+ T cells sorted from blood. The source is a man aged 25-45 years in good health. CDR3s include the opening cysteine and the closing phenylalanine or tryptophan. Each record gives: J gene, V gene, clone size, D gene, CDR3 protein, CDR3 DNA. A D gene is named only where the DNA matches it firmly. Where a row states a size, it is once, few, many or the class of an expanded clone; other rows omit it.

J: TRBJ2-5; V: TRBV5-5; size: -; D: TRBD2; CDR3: CASSKGLADQETQYF; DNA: TGTGCCAGCAGCAAGGGACTAGCGGACCAAGAGACCCAGTACTTC
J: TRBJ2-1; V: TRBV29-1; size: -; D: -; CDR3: CSVCRASYNEQFF; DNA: TGCAGCGTTTGCCGGGCCTCCTACAATGAGCAGTTCTTC
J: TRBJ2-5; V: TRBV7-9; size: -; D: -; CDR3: CASSLEEFQTQYF; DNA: TGTGCCAGCAGCTTAGAAGAGTTTCAGACCCAGTACTTC
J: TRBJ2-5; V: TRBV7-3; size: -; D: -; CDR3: CASSPGRETWGETQYF; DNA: TGTGCCAGCAGCCCCGGCCGGGAGACGTGGGGAGAGACCCAGTACTTC
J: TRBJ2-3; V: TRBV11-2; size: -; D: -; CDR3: CASSLPETDTQYF; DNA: TGTGCCAGCAGCTTACCCGAGACAGATACGCAGTATTTT
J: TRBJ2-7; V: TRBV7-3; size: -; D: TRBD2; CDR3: CASSLARTSPNYEQYF; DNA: TGTGCCAGCAGCTTAGCTCGGACTAGCCCTAACTACGAGCAGTACTTC
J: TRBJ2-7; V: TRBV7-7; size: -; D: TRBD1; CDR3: CASSIGTGYSYEQYF; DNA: TGTGCCAGCAGCATAGGGACAGGCTACTCCTACGAGCAGTACTTC
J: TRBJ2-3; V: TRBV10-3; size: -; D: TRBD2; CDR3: CAISGGREAYTDTQYF; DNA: TGTGCCATCAGTGGCGGGCGGGAGGCATACACAGATACGCAGTATTTT
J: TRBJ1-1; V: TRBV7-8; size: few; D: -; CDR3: CASSSPGTITEAFF; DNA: TGTGCCAGCAGCTCCCCCGGGACGATTACTGAAGCTTTCTTT
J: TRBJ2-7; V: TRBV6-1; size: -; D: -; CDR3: CASSEAASYEQYF; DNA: TGTGCCAGCAGTGAGGCAGCCTCCTACGAGCAGTACTTC
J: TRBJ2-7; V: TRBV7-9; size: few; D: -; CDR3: CASSPRGTPYEQYF; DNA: TGTGCCAGCAGCCCACGGGGGACACCCTACGAGCAGTACTTC
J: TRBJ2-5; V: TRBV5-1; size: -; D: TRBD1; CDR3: CASGGQGLGEVFETQYF; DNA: TGCGCCAGCGGGGGACAGGGTCTCGGTGAGGTGTTCGAGACCCAGTACTTC
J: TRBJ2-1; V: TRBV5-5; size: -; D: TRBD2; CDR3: CASSALAGPNNEQFF; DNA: TGTGCCAGCAGCGCCCTAGCGGGCCCGAACAATGAGCAGTTCTTC
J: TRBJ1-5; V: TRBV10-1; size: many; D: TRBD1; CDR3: CASRQGQGAYSNQPQHF; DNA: TGCGCCAGCAGGCAGGGACAGGGCGCGTATAGCAATCAGCCCCAGCATTTT
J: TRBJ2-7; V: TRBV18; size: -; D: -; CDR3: CASSPGELQVGAYEQYF; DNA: TGTGCCAGCTCACCAGGGGAGCTCCAGGTTGGGGCATACGAGCAGTACTTC
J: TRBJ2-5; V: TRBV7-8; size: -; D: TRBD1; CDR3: CASSLGTGGRETQYF; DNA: TGTGCCAGCAGCTTAGGGACAGGGGGCCGGGAGACCCAGTACTTC
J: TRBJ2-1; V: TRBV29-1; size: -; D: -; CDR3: CSVEDLEGTLGQFF; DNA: TGCAGCGTTGAAGATCTGGAAGGGACCCTCGGGCAGTTCTTC
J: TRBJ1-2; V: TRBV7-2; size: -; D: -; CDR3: CASSPWTDYGYTF; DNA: TGTGCCAGCAGCCCTTGGACAGACTATGGCTACACCTTC
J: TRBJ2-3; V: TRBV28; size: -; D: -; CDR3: CAGQGRTDTQYF; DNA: TGTGCCGGGCAGGGTCGGACAGATACGCAGTATTTT
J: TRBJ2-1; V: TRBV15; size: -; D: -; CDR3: CATSSDVLSSYNEQFF; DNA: TGTGCCACCAGCAGCGACGTGTTAAGCTCCTACAATGAGCAGTTCTTC
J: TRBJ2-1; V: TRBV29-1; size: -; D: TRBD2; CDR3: CSVDDLGRANEQFF; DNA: TGCAGCGTTGACGACTTGGGGAGGGCGAATGAGCAGTTCTTC
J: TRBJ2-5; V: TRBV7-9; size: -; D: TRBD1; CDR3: CASPNTPIGQGGQETQYF; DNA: TGTGCCAGTCCTAACACCCCGATCGGACAGGGGGGACAAGAGACCCAGTACTTC
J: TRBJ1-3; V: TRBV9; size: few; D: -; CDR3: CASSGAEGFSGNTIYF; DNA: TGTGCCAGCAGCGGCGCGGAGGGATTCTCTGGAAACACCATATATTTT
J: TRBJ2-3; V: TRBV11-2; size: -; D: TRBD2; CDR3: CASSYFTGGTDTQYF; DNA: TGTGCCAGCAGCTATTTTACGGGGGGAACAGATACGCAGTATTTT
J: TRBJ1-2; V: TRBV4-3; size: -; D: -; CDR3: CASSSWTNGYTF; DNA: TGCGCCAGCAGCTCCTGGACGAATGGCTACACCTTC
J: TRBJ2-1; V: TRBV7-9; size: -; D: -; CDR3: CASSLSVLHEQFF; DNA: TGTGCCAGCAGCTTATCAGTATTGCATGAGCAGTTCTTC
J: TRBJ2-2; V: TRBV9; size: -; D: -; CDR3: CASGYGELFF; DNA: TGTGCCAGCGGGTACGGGGAGCTGTTTTTT
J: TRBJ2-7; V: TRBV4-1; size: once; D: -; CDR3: CASSQDIGQGSYEQYF; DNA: TGCGCCAGCAGCCAAGATATCGGGCAGGGCTCCTACGAGCAGTACTTC
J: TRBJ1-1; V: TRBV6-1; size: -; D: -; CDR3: CASTEAVGDAFATEAFF; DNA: TGTGCCAGCACCGAAGCCGTGGGGGACGCGTTCGCCACTGAAGCTTTCTTT
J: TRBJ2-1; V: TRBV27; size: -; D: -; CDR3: CASSLPRGGNEQFF; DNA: TGTGCCAGCAGTTTACCCCGCGGAGGGAATGAGCAGTTCTTC
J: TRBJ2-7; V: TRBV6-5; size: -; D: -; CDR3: CASSSSEQTSPYEQYF; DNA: TGTGCCAGCAGTTCCTCGGAACAGACCTCACCCTACGAGCAGTACTTC
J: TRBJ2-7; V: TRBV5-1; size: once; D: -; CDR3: CASSLEPYEQYF; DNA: TGCGCCAGCAGCTTGGAGCCTTACGAGCAGTACTTC
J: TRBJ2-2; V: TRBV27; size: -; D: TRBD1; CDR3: CASSSIWTGGNTGELFF; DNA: TGTGCCAGCAGTTCCATTTGGACAGGGGGCAACACCGGGGAGCTGTTTTTT
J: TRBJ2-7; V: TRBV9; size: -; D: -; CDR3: CASSVGSSYEQYF; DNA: TGTGCCAGCAGCGTCGGGTCCTCCTACGAGCAGTACTTC
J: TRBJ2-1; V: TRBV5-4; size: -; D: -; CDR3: CASSMGAGLSSYNEQFF; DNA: TGTGCCAGCAGCATGGGGGCCGGACTAAGCTCCTACAATGAGCAGTTCTTC
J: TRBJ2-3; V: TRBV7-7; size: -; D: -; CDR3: CASSEWPRGTDTQYF; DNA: TGTGCTAGCAGCGAATGGCCCCGGGGGACAGATACGCAGTATTTT
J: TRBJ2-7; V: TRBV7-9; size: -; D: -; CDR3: CASSLGSVYEQYF; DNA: TGTGCCAGCAGCTTGGGGTCCGTGTACGAGCAGTACTTC
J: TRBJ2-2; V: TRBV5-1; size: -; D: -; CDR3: CASSLISGANTGELFF; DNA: TGCGCCAGCAGCTTAATTAGCGGCGCGAACACCGGGGAGCTGTTTTTT
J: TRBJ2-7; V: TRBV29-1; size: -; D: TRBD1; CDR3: CSVDLGTGDYEQYF; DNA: TGCAGCGTTGACCTCGGGACAGGGGACTACGAGCAGTACTTC
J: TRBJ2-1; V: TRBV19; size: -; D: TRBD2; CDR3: CASSLAGGPPLENFF; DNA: TGTGCCAGTAGTTTAGCGGGAGGGCCTCCCTTGGAGAATTTCTTC
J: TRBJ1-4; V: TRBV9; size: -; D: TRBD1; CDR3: CASSQGQGLATNEKLFF; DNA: TGTGCCAGCAGCCAGGGACAGGGGCTGGCGACTAATGAAAAACTGTTTTTT
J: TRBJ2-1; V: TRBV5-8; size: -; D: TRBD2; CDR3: CASSLGILAGEPEFF; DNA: TGTGCCAGCAGCTTGGGGATCTTAGCGGGAGAGCCCGAGTTCTTC
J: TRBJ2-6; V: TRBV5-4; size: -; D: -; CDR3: CASSLAEGTGTNVLTF; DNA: TGTGCCAGCAGCTTGGCGGAGGGGACGGGAACCAACGTCCTGACTTTC
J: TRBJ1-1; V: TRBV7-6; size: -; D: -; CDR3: CASSLGRGEAFF; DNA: TGTGCCAGCAGCTTAGGACGGGGTGAAGCTTTCTTT
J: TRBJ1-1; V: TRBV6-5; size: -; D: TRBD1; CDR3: CASSYSGGNDAFF; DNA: TGTGCCAGCAGTTACTCAGGGGGCAATGACGCTTTCTTT
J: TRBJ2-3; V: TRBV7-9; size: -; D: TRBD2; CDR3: CASSLEGLAESTDTQYF; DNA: TGTGCCAGCAGCCTAGAGGGACTAGCGGAAAGCACAGATACGCAGTATTTT
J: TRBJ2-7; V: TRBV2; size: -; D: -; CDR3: CASSPISYEQYF; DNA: TGTGCCAGCAGTCCCATCTCCTACGAGCAGTACTTC
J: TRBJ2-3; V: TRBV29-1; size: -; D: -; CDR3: CSGTRAASTDTQYF; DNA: TGCAGCGGGACCCGGGCAGCCAGCACAGATACGCAGTATTTT
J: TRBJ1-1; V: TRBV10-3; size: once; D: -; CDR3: CAISELPPQNTEAFF; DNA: TGTGCCATCAGTGAACTACCCCCACAGAACACTGAAGCTTTCTTT
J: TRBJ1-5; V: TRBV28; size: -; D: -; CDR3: CASSYTGRSNQPQHF; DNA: TGTGCCAGCAGTTATACAGGGAGGAGCAATCAGCCCCAGCATTTT
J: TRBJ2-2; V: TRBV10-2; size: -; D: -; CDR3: CASSEGRPNTGELFF; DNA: TGCGCCAGCAGTGAGGGCAGGCCGAACACCGGGGAGCTGTTTTTT